The present entry profiles one T cell receptor beta chain with its context. Its specificity is unknown. The TCR beta CDR3 regions underwent amplification using RNA transcripts as the source. First-round RT-PCR targeting the TCR CDR3 was performed with the HTBI primer set. MiXCR, applied by TCRdb to the multiplex PCR reads, yields one record per CDR3 protein. The table lists about 770,000 distinct CDR3 sequences, 15% to 20% of them singletons. This sample is drawn from a study of T cells in Graves' hyperthyroidism and ophthalmopathy. Study information: Peripheral blood collection took place at initial diagnosis, before any treatment. Findings of the study overall: Most expanded thyroid clonotypes above 0.001 recurred in blood.

This CDR3 spans 15 amino acids. Germline V gene lookup returns CDR1 MGHDK and CDR2 SYGVNS. With 7 bases removed from V and 5 bases from J, the gap between germline ends came to 17 bases. Subjects aged 18 to 65 presented with newly diagnosed hyperthyroidism of less than 2 months' duration. Each diagnosis drew on symptoms, thyroxine, TRAb, thyroid ultrasound and orbital computed tomography findings. Sequencing was done on a sample of blood. This rearrangement joins TRBV25-1 to TRBJ1-4; D remains unclear. The receptor comes from a woman in her fifties or sixties with Graves' hyperthyroidism that later progressed to Graves' ophthalmopathy. In DNA form, the CDR3 reads TGTGCCAGCACCCCCCCGGGCGGGGAGAATGAAAAACTGTTTTTT. This gives the protein CASTPPGGENEKLFF.